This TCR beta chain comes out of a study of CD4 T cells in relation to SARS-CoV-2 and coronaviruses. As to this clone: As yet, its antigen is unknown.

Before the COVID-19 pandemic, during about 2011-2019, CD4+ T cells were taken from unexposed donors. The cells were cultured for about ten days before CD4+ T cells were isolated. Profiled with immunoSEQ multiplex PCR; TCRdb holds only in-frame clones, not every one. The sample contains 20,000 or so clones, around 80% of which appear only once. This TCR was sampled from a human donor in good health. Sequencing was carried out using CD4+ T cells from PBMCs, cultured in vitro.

The CDR3 sequence: CASSIPGGWTEAFF. As DNA, the CDR3 is TGTGCCAGTAGTATCCCGGGAGGGTGGACTGAAGCTTTCTTT. The chain is built from TRBV19 and TRBJ1-1; D is uncertain. V shed 3 bases and J shed 5 bases, with 13 bases lying between them. The CDR3 has 14 amino acids. CDR1 is LNHDA and CDR2 is SQIVND in the germline V gene (reference sequence).